A single sample gave rise to the 29 T cell receptor beta chains below, sequenced in a study of long-term antiretroviral therapy in people with HIV. Sequencing used immunoSEQ v3.0 at survey level. This table comes from immunoSEQ multiplex PCR, and its TCRdb copy is limited to in-frame clones, with some not included. In the table there are some 35,000 clones, 94% of which are singletons. This specimen was unsorted PBMCs, taken around 5.4 years after starting antiretroviral therapy. These receptors were taken from a woman in her forties or fifties with HIV.

The chain couples TRBV19 to TRBJ1-1; D unresolved. The CDR3 totals 13 residues. CDR1 is LNHDA, CDR2 SQIVND, per germline (reference sequence). V lost 8 bases and J lost 5, with 15 bases in between. The CDR3 is CASHFAGKTEAFF. CDR3 nucleotides: TGTGCCAGTCATTTTGCCGGAAAGACTGAAGCTTTCTTT.

The V call is TRBV5-1, the J call TRBJ2-3; 7 nucleotides match TRBD2. The germline V gene encodes CDR1 SGHRS and CDR2 YFSETQ. J gave up 7 bases and V 1 base, and 6 bases lay outside the gene matches. This CDR3 has 14 amino acids. The DNA of the CDR3 is TGCGCCAGCAGCTTGTACAGCGGGGCCTATACGCAGTATTTT. Translating gives CASSLYSGAYTQYF. Combining the CDR3 with reference TRBV5-1 and TRBJ2-3 gives the whole variable domain KAGVTQTPRYLIKTRGQQVTLSCSPISGHRSVSWYQQTPGQGLQFLFEYFSETQRNKGNFPGRFSGRQFSNSRSEMNVSTLELGDSALYLCASSLYSGAYTQYFGPGTRLTVL.

The J gene is TRBJ2-7, the V gene TRBV11-2; D is unclear. This CDR3 contains 14 residues. The germline gives CDR1 SGHAT, CDR2 FQNNGV. Trimming removed 6 bases from V and 0 bases from J, with 12 bases in between. CDR3 region: CASRGDRSSYEQYF. As DNA, the CDR3 is TGTGCCAGCAGAGGTGATCGAAGCTCCTACGAGCAGTACTTC.

This chain connects TRBV5-4 to TRBJ2-7, with TRBD1 as a possible D gene (6 bases). V shed 1 base and J shed 0 bases, with 8 bases lying between them. The CDR3 covers 14 residues. Per the germline V gene, CDR1 is SGHNT and CDR2 is YYREEE (reference sequence). The CDR3 region has the DNA TGTGCCAGCAGCTTGTTACAGGGCTCCTACGAGCAGTACTTC. This gives the protein CASSLLQGSYEQYF.

The CDR3 spells CASSFEQGGENTEAFF. DNA of the CDR3: TGTGCCAGCAGCTTTGAGCAGGGAGGGGAGAACACTGAAGCTTTCTTT. The chain is built from TRBV7-3 and TRBJ1-1; TRBD1 might be the D (5 bases). The germline CDR1 and CDR2 sequences are SGHTA and FQGTGA. The V gene lost 3 bases and the J gene lost 1 base, with 15 bases spanning the gap. The CDR3 is 16 amino acids.

This clone was counted a few times. V and J are TRBV5-4 and TRBJ2-5; the D gene could be TRBD1 or TRBD2 (5 bases each). Germline values: CDR1 SGHNT, CDR2 YYREEE (reference sequence). This CDR3 is 15 amino acids long. V was cut by 3 bases and J by 1 base, with 13 bases left in between. CDR3 amino acids: CASSSSGRLQETQYF. DNA for the CDR3: TGTGCCAGCAGCTCCTCGGGACGGCTCCAAGAGACCCAGTACTTC.

The rearrangement uses TRBV5-1 and TRBJ2-3; 8 bases fit TRBD2. The trim removed 4 bases at V and 3 bases at J, leaving 16 bases unmatched. Per germline, CDR1 SGHRS and CDR2 YFSETQ. This CDR3 comprises 18 residues. The CDR3 nucleotides read TGCGCCAGCAGCGCCCGATCCTTAGCGGGGCCATTTACAGATACGCAGTATTTT. Amino acids: CASSARSLAGPFTDTQYF.

The chain employs TRBV6-5 and TRBJ1-2, with 9 positions matching TRBD1. The CDR3 is 14 residues long. The V gene end was trimmed by 5 bases and the J gene end by 6 bases; junction bases not matched to a gene: 7. Germline V lookup: CDR1 MNHEY, CDR2 SVGAGI. The CDR3 DNA follows: TGTGCCAGCAGTCCCCGGGACAGGGCTCATGGCTACACCTTC. Protein: CASSPRDRAHGYTF.

J is TRBJ1-2 and V is TRBV5-1; 7 bases line up with TRBD1. The CDR3 is made up of 15 amino acids. J lost 5 bases, V lost 1 base, and 8 bases had no gene match. Germline CDR1 and CDR2: SGHRS and YFSETQ. The CDR3 spells CASSLTTGVDYGYTF. The CDR3 region has the DNA TGCGCCAGCAGCTTGACTACAGGGGTGGATTATGGCTACACCTTC. Variable domain in full (rest from reference TRBV5-1 and TRBJ1-2): KAGVTQTPRYLIKTRGQQVTLSCSPISGHRSVSWYQQTPGQGLQFLFEYFSETQRNKGNFPGRFSGRQFSNSRSEMNVSTLELGDSALYLCASSLTTGVDYGYTFGSGTRLTVV.

The chain employs TRBV30 and TRBJ2-5; TRBD2 aligns across 14 bases. This CDR3 spans 16 amino acids. Germline V CDR1 and CDR2: GTSNPN, SVGIG (reference sequence). V lost 4 bases and J lost 2; bases outside the gene matches: 6. The CDR3 DNA follows: TGTGCCTGGACCAGGACTAGCGGGGGGCTTCAAGAGACCCAGTACTTC. It specifies CAWTRTSGGLQETQYF. The full variable domain, completed using reference TRBV30 and TRBJ2-5, is SQTIHQWPATLVQPVGSPLSLECTVEGTSNPNLYWYRQAAGRGLQLLFYSVGIGQISSEVPQNLSASRPQDRQFILSSKKLLLSDSGFYLCAWTRTSGGLQETQYFGPGTRLLVL.

This chain connects TRBV7-3 to TRBJ2-1, with TRBD2 matching over 8 bases. Per germline, CDR1 SGHTA and CDR2 FQGTGA. Germline trimming cut 5 bases from V and 7 bases from J; bases unmatched to any gene: 7. The CDR3 has 14 residues. The CDR3 is CASSQSGGPNEQFF. The CDR3, as DNA: TGTGCCAGCAGCCAAAGCGGGGGTCCGAATGAGCAGTTCTTC.

Of note for this clone: The sample has other DNA sequences that encode this CDR3 too. The V and J genes are TRBV2 and TRBJ1-1; unclear D gene. Between the trimmed V and J ends, which lost 4 bases and 0 bases, there was a span of 6 bases. This CDR3 contains 13 residues. Per germline, CDR1 SNHLY and CDR2 FYNNEI. The CDR3 here is CASSGGLNTEAFF. The CDR3 nucleotides read TGTGCCAGCAGTGGGGGTTTGAACACTGAAGCTTTCTTT.

The chain couples TRBV5-6 to TRBJ1-2; no clear D gene. This CDR3 comprises 12 residues. Trimming removed 0 bases from V and 8 bases from J, with 8 bases in between. Per the germline V gene, CDR1 is SGHDT and CDR2 is YYEEEE. The CDR3 spells CASSLADVGYTF. The CDR3 DNA follows: TGTGCCAGCAGCTTGGCCGACGTAGGCTACACCTTC.

This clone appeared once. J is TRBJ2-1 and V is TRBV7-3, with 13 nucleotides matching TRBD2. Per germline, CDR1 SGHTA and CDR2 FQGTGA. This CDR3 is 14 amino acids long. V dropped 8 bases and J dropped 7; count of bases not matched to a gene: 5. The CDR3 here is CASGTSGGANEQFF. CDR3 coding DNA: TGTGCCAGCGGAACTAGCGGGGGGGCGAATGAGCAGTTCTTC.

This rearrangement joins TRBV15 to TRBJ1-5; TRBD1 is a possible D gene (5 bases). V was cut by 1 base and J by 5 bases, with 12 bases left in between. The germline V gene has CDR1 LNHNV and CDR2 YYDKDF (reference sequence). The CDR3 is made up of 15 amino acids. DNA of the CDR3: TGTGCCACCAGCAGAGTACTGGGGGTATATCAGCCCCAGCATTTT. Translated, it gives CATSRVLGVYQPQHF.

The V call is TRBV18, the J call TRBJ2-7; 10 bases line up with TRBD1. V shed 3 bases and J 5 bases; nucleotides not matched to a gene: 4. Per germline, CDR1 KGHSH and CDR2 LQKENI. The CDR3 covers 14 residues. CDR3 sequence: CASSPGTGADEQYF. The CDR3 DNA sequence: TGTGCCAGCTCACCCGGGACAGGGGCGGACGAGCAGTACTTC.

The chain employs TRBV7-3 and TRBJ2-1; D might be TRBD1 or TRBD2, each matching 5 bases. The ends were cut back, 2 bases at V and 7 bases at J, with 18 bases in the middle. Germline CDR1 reads SGHTA; CDR2 reads FQGTGA. The CDR3 length is 16 residues. As DNA, the CDR3 is TGTGCCAGCAGCTTAGCCCCAGTCCAGGGCGGGAATGAGCAGTTCTTC. Translating it yields CASSLAPVQGGNEQFF.

The chain recombines TRBV19 with TRBJ2-7; either TRBD1 or TRBD2 may supply D (5 bases each). Trimming pared 5 bases from V and 1 base from J, leaving 15 bases between. Germline V CDR1 and CDR2: LNHDA, SQIVND (reference sequence). The CDR3 has 15 residues. Here the CDR3 reads CASSPIGTGSYEQYF. CDR3 coding DNA: TGTGCCAGTAGTCCTATTGGGACGGGGTCCTACGAGCAGTACTTC.

V usage is TRBV9 and J usage is TRBJ1-1; 7 bases match TRBD1. Germline loops: CDR1 SGDLS, CDR2 YYNGEE. The CDR3 covers 14 residues. J was trimmed by 1 base and V by 4 bases; bases with no gene match: 4. CDR3 loop: CASSSGQPNTEAFF. CDR3 nucleotide sequence: TGTGCCAGCAGCTCGGGACAGCCGAACACTGAAGCTTTCTTT.

The J gene is TRBJ2-7, the V gene TRBV18, with D possibly matching TRBD2 (6 bases). Per the germline V gene, CDR1 is KGHSH and CDR2 is LQKENI. The CDR3 length is 15 residues. The V and J ends lost 3 bases and 4 bases respectively, with 16 bases between them. CDR3 amino acids: CASSPLEGGRYEQYF. DNA for the CDR3: TGTGCCAGCTCACCCCTGGAGGGAGGAAGGTACGAGCAGTACTTC.

The chain couples TRBV19 to TRBJ2-1, with 11 positions matching TRBD1. The germline gives CDR1 LNHDA, CDR2 SQIVND (reference sequence). V was pared by 5 bases and J by 7 bases, with 4 bases of the junction left unmatched. CDR3 length equals 14 residues. The CDR3, as DNA: TGTGCCAGTAGTCCGGACAGGGGGCGGAATGAGCAGTTCTTC. Residues: CASSPDRGRNEQFF. Together with reference TRBV19 and TRBJ2-1, the CDR3 gives the full variable domain: DGGITQSPKYLFRKEGQNVTLSCEQNLNHDAMYWYRQDPGQGLRLIYYSQIVNDFQKGDIAEGYSVSREKKESFPLTVTSAQKNPTAFYLCASSPDRGRNEQFFGPGTRLTVL.

The chain couples TRBV9 to TRBJ2-1, with D hard to call. The germline V and J ends were trimmed by 2 bases and 6 bases, with 9 bases remaining between them. CDR1 and CDR2 (germline): SGDLS, YYNGEE. The CDR3 has 13 amino acids. CDR3 loop: CASSVSLTNEQFF. The DNA of the CDR3 is TGTGCCAGCAGCGTCAGTCTAACCAATGAGCAGTTCTTC.

This sequence joins TRBV5-5 and TRBJ1-2, with a possible D match to TRBD1 (5 bases). CDR3 length equals 16 residues. Germline lookup yields CDR1 SGHKS and CDR2 YYEKEE (reference sequence). The ends were cut back, 4 bases at V and 4 bases at J, with 20 bases in the middle. The CDR3 nucleotides read TGTGCCAGCAGCCCACGAACTCAGGGATCCCTCTATGGCTACACCTTC. The encoded protein is CASSPRTQGSLYGYTF.

The chain couples TRBV5-1 to TRBJ1-3; TRBD1 matches 7 bases. The J segment lost 1 base and the V segment lost 4 bases, leaving 11 bases of the junction unmatched. This CDR3 spans 17 amino acids. Germline CDR1 reads SGHRS; CDR2 reads YFSETQ. The DNA for the CDR3 is TGCGCCAGCAGCCCTGCTAGGGCAGGGGGGTCTGGAAACACCATATATTTT. Its protein product is CASSPARAGGSGNTIYF.

The chain couples TRBV10-3 to TRBJ2-1; D unclear. CDR1 is ENHRY and CDR2 is SYGVKD in the germline V gene. There are 12 residues in the CDR3. V dropped 10 bases and J dropped 0 bases, with 7 bases sitting between them. CDR3 sequence: CATSGSYNEQFF. The CDR3 nucleotides are TGTGCCACCTCGGGCTCCTACAATGAGCAGTTCTTC.

In DNA, the CDR3 is TGCGCCAGCAGACCGGGATCCCCAGCAGATACGCAGTATTTT. It codes for CASRPGSPADTQYF. The chain links TRBV5-1 to TRBJ2-3, with D perhaps matching TRBD2 (5 bases). This CDR3 comprises 14 residues. The V gene lost 5 bases and the J gene lost 4 bases, with 14 bases spanning the gap. In germline, CDR1 is SGHRS, CDR2 YFSETQ.

The genes are TRBV7-9 and TRBJ1-3, with a weak D call TRBD1 (5 bases). In germline, CDR1 is SEHNR, CDR2 FQNEAQ (reference sequence). V shed 5 bases and J shed 1 base, with 12 bases lying between them. There are 15 residues in the CDR3. In nucleotides, the CDR3 is TGTGCCAGCAGCCCTCGGGGGGAGTCTGGAAACACCATATATTTT. It encodes CASSPRGESGNTIYF.

V is TRBV5-6 and J is TRBJ2-2, with 7 bases aligning to TRBD1. V dropped 3 bases and J dropped 6; count of bases not matched to a gene: 11. This CDR3 comprises 16 residues. Germline V CDR1 and CDR2: SGHDT, YYEEEE. CDR3 sequence: CASSSPGQRVSGELFF. DNA for the CDR3: TGTGCCAGCAGCTCTCCGGGACAGAGGGTATCCGGGGAGCTGTTTTTT.

The chain uses TRBV6-1 and TRBJ2-3; D is unresolved. The V gene's germline CDR1 is MNHNS and CDR2 SASEGT. This CDR3 comprises 14 residues. V shed 7 bases and J shed 3 bases, with 14 bases lying between them. In DNA, the CDR3 is TGTGCCAGCAACCCCATTGGTGGGACAGATACGCAGTATTTT. This sequence encodes CASNPIGGTDTQYF.